Sequencing of this TCR beta chain was carried out in a study of OX40 agonist ivuxolimab in advanced cancers. The repertoire was sequenced with immunoSEQ multiplex PCR; TCRdb's copy has only in-frame clones and lacks some. The sample records approximately 66,000 clones, 80% to 90% being singletons. This clone was seen a few times. CDR1 MNHNY and CDR2 SVGAGI come from the germline V gene (reference sequence). This CDR3 contains 13 residues. The ends were cut back, 2 bases at V and 7 bases at J, with 9 bases in the middle. The specimen was CD4+ or CD8+ T cells sorted from blood, collected in a trial of the OX40 agonist ivuxolimab. This receptor was identified in an adult with an advanced solid tumor such as melanoma, head and neck, liver or kidney cancer. The V and J genes are TRBV6-6 and TRBJ2-1; tentative D call: TRBD2 (5 bases). CDR3 loop: CASSYEGRNEQFF. In nucleotides, the CDR3 is TGTGCCAGCAGTTACGAGGGCCGGAATGAGCAGTTCTTC.